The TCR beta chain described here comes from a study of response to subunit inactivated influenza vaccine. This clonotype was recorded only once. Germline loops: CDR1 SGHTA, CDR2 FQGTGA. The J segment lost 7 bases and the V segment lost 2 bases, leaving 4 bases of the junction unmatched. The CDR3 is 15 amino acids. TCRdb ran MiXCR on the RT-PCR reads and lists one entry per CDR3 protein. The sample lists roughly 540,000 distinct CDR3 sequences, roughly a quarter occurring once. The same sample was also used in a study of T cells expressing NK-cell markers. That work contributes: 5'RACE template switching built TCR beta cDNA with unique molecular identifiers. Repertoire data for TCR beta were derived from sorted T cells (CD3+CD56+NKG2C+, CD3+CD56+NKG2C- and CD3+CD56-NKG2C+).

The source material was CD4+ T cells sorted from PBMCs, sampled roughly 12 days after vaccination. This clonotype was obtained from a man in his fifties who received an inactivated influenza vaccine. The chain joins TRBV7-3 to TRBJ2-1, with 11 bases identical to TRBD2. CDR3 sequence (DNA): TGTGCCAGCAGCTTATCTAGCGGGGGGACGAATGAGCAGTTCTTC. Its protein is CASSLSSGGTNEQFF.